What follows are 4 T cell receptor beta chains derived from one specimen sequenced in a study of blood T cell repertoires in COVID-19. Profiling relied on immunoSEQ multiplex PCR, and the TCRdb table lists in-frame clones only, not all of them. The sample holds nearly 55,000 clones, around 80% seen once. Source material: peripheral blood. These receptors all stem from a human donor with active or convalescent COVID-19. The donor label of this sample is uncertain.

The CDR3, as DNA: TGTGCCACCAATCCAGGGGTGGGCTATGGCTACACCTTC. It encodes CATNPGVGYGYTF. The rearrangement joins TRBV6-5 to TRBJ1-2, with a possible D match to TRBD1 (6 bases). Germline V gives CDR1 MNHEY, CDR2 SVGAGI. The CDR3 is made up of 13 amino acids. Trimming removed 10 bases from V and 4 bases from J, with 16 bases in between.

The chain recombines TRBV28 with TRBJ1-1; 9 bases are a match to TRBD1. Germline lookup yields CDR1 MDHEN and CDR2 SYDVKM. V was pared by 4 bases and J by 0 bases, with 6 bases of the junction left unmatched. This CDR3 has 16 amino acids. The CDR3, as DNA: TGTGCCAGCAGTTCCCCGGGACAGGGATTGAACACTGAAGCTTTCTTT. Its protein is CASSSPGQGLNTEAFF.

This sequence joins TRBV9 and TRBJ1-6; 8 nucleotides line up with TRBD1. Germline lookup yields CDR1 SGDLS and CDR2 YYNGEE. There are 16 residues in the CDR3. V lost 3 bases and J lost 2; bases outside the gene matches: 4. The CDR3 region is CASSDGQGPYNSPLHF. The CDR3 DNA is TGTGCCAGCAGCGACGGACAGGGCCCCTATAATTCACCCCTCCACTTT.

The chain links TRBV27 to TRBJ2-7; 7 bases are a match to TRBD1. The V gene's germline CDR1 is MNHEY and CDR2 SMNVEV (reference sequence). CDR3 size: 12 residues. Trimming cost V 7 bases and J 6 bases; bases outside gene matches: 6. The CDR3 bases are TGTGCCAGCACGACAGGGAGTAGCGAGCAGTACTTC. Amino acids: CASTTGSSEQYF.